This TCR beta chain was captured in a study of glioma-infiltrating T cells after dendritic cell vaccination. Broader study findings: Few patients contributed both blood and tumor specimens. No direct clonality-survival link was found; a diverse polyclonal response may matter.

The length of the CDR3 is 15 residues. J gave up 5 bases and V 8 bases, and 8 bases lay outside the gene matches. The germline V gene encodes CDR1 MGHDK and CDR2 SYGVNS. Patients had residual fresh-frozen tumor tissue and more than two years of survival data. Concerning this clone: As yet, its antigen is unknown.

Amplification used 60 V beta primers and 13 J beta primers. Only in-frame clones appear in the TCRdb table, and some are missing; sequencing was by immunoSEQ multiplex PCR. The sample records 65,000 to 80,000 clones, about four fifths being singletons. This sequence was found in a human donor with glioblastoma. The rearrangement uses TRBV25-1 and TRBJ2-1, with 11 nucleotides matching TRBD2. The material was blood, obtained before dendritic cell vaccination. In DNA, the CDR3 is TGTGCCAGCGGCCTACTAGCGGGGGCCCACAATGAGCAGTTCTTC. Translating it yields CASGLLAGAHNEQFF. Using reference TRBV25-1 and TRBJ2-1 for the parts outside the CDR3, the full variable domain is EADIYQTPRYLVIGTGKKITLECSQTMGHDKMYWYQQDPGMELHLIHYSYGVNSTEKGDLSSESTVSRIRTEHFPLTLESARPSHTSQYLCASGLLAGAHNEQFFGPGTRLTVL.